Listed below are T cell receptor beta chains from one sample, sequenced in a study of blood T cells in healthy people across ages. TCRdb processed the 5' RACE reads anew with MiXCR; each CDR3 protein has one entry. The table has 870,000 or so distinct CDR3 sequences, under 30% seen once. Sequenced material: blood. The source of these receptors is a woman older than 75 in good health. Each CDR3 is given with its conserved first and last residue. D genes are given only for firm matches. Not all rows give a size; the values are once, few, many and, for expanded clones, a class.

>TRBJ2-7|few|.|TRBV3-1
TGTGCCAGCAGCCAAGTCGTGCGACAGACCTACGAGCAGTACTTC
CASSQVVRQTYEQYF
>TRBJ2-5|many|TRBD1|TRBV7-7
TGTGCCAGCAGCTCGGGACAGGGTGTGACCCAGTACTTC
CASSSGQGVTQYF
>TRBJ1-2|.|TRBD1|TRBV6-2/TRBV6-3
TGTGCCAGCAGGCAGGGGGTCGGTGCATATGGCTACACCTTC
CASRQGVGAYGYTF
>TRBJ2-1|.|.|TRBV6-6
TGTGCCAGCAGCTCACGATGGACGGGCCCAAACAATGAGCAGTTCTTC
CASSSRWTGPNNEQFF
>TRBJ2-7|.|.|TRBV12-3/TRBV12-4
TGTGCCAGCAGTTTTCGGCGCGAGCAGTACTTC
CASSFRREQYF
>TRBJ2-2|.|.|TRBV25-1
TGTGCCAGCAGTTATCAGAGGACCGGGGAGCTGTTTTTT
CASSYQRTGELFF
>TRBJ2-1|few|TRBD1|TRBV20-1
TGCAGTGCTAGGAAAACAGGGGGCCTGGGATCCTACAATGAGCAGTTCTTC
CSARKTGGLGSYNEQFF
>TRBJ1-6|few|TRBD1|TRBV7-8
TGTGCCAGCAGCCTGACTAACAGGGGTAGATCACCCCTCCACTTT
CASSLTNRGRSPLHF
>TRBJ2-3|.|.|TRBV3-1
TGTGCCAGCAGCCTCGTCGGGGGGCCGCAGGCAGATACGCAGTATTTT
CASSLVGGPQADTQYF
>TRBJ1-2|few|.|TRBV7-9
TGTGCCAGCAGCCCCCCGGACCCCCCCGGAGGCTACACCTTC
CASSPPDPPGGYTF
>TRBJ1-3|.|.|TRBV20-1
TGCAGTGCTAGAGATGGGGCAAGGCCCTCTGGAAACACCATATATTTT
CSARDGARPSGNTIYF
>TRBJ2-3|many|TRBD1|TRBV12-3/TRBV12-4
TGTGCCAGCAGGCGGACAGGGGGAGGCACAGATACGCAGTATTTT
CASRRTGGGTDTQYF
>TRBJ2-6|many|.|TRBV6-5
TGTGCCAGCAGTTACTCCTCTGGGGCCAACGTCCTGACTTTC
CASSYSSGANVLTF
>TRBJ1-1|.|.|TRBV7-9
TGTGCCAGCAGCTCCCACCCCGCTTTCTTT
CASSSHPAFF
>TRBJ2-2|.|TRBD2|TRBV5-1
TGCGCCAGCGGCTTGGCTAGCGGGGTCGGGGAGCTGTTTTTT
CASGLASGVGELFF
>TRBJ1-1|few|.|TRBV7-9
TGTGCCAGCAGCCAACATAACCCGAACACTGAAGCTTTCTTT
CASSQHNPNTEAFF
>TRBJ2-7|many|.|TRBV7-9
TGTGCCAGCAGCTTCCAGACCTACGAGCAGTACTTC
CASSFQTYEQYF
>TRBJ2-3|few|.|TRBV12-3/TRBV12-4
TGTGCCAGCAGTAGCAGCGGGCGGGCAGATACGCAGTATTTT
CASSSSGRADTQYF
>TRBJ2-5|few|TRBD2|TRBV6-5
TGTGCCAGCAGTTACTCGACTAGCGGGGGTCCCAATGAGCAGTACTTC
CASSYSTSGGPNEQYF
>TRBJ1-1|few|.|TRBV6-2/TRBV6-3
TGTGCCAGCAGGTCCTTTAGTGTGTCCCTGAACACTGAAGCTTTCTTT
CASRSFSVSLNTEAFF
>TRBJ1-2|few|TRBD1|TRBV6-6
TGTGCCAGCAGTTATGCCACAGGGGGCTATGGCTACACCTTC
CASSYATGGYGYTF
>TRBJ2-3|many|.|TRBV9
TGTGCCAGCAACCCGACAGACAGCACAGATACGCAGTATTTT
CASNPTDSTDTQYF
>TRBJ2-5|many|.|TRBV20-1
TGCAGTGCTAGAGATTATGGGGGGGCACAAGAGACCCAGTACTTC
CSARDYGGAQETQYF
>TRBJ1-1|.|TRBD1|TRBV6-5
TGTGCCAGCAGAACACAGGGGGCGACGGACACTGAAGCTTTCTTT
CASRTQGATDTEAFF